This TCR beta chain was captured in a study of T cells in Graves' hyperthyroidism and ophthalmopathy. This clonotype was seen at least ten times. Germline CDR1 is DFQATT and CDR2 is SNEGSKA (reference sequence). Losses at the gene ends were 5 bases for V and 3 bases for J; bases not matched to a gene: 9. The CDR3 contains 15 residues. The CDR3 regions of TCR beta were amplified from RNA transcripts. HTBI primers were the set used in a first-round RT-PCR of the TCR CDR3. TCRdb redid the calling of the multiplex PCR reads with MiXCR, one entry per CDR3 protein. The sample has under 400,000 distinct CDR3 sequences, 20% to 30% seen once.

The source of this sequence is a middle-aged man with Graves' hyperthyroidism. Sequencing was done on a sample of blood. V is TRBV20-1 and J is TRBJ2-1; TRBD2 agrees at 8 bases. The CDR3 spells CSAETTSGVYNEQFF. As DNA, the CDR3 is TGCAGTGCTGAAACAACTAGCGGAGTCTACAATGAGCAGTTCTTC.